Ten or more counts support the clone carrying this T cell receptor beta chain. The antigen is undetermined. TCRdb passed the reads through MiXCR, listing each CDR3 protein once. The repertoire holds some 220,000 distinct CDR3 sequences, with about 12% as singletons. Looked up from germline, CDR1 is SGHTA and CDR2 is FQGNSA. With 4 bases clipped from V and 4 bases from J, the junction kept 5 bases outside the gene matches. CDR3 length: 16 amino acids. This record comes from a study of T cell repertoires in cytomegalovirus infection. Whole-study context: Based on public TCR beta signatures, there were indications of CMV infection and of a matching HLA type. Study results and caveats: Cumulative public TCR beta family frequency identified carriers of CMV plus the relevant HLA. There were HLA-C-restricted CMV-specific TCR beta clonotypes dominating the ex vivo response.

The rearrangement uses TRBV7-2 and TRBJ2-3; the match to TRBD2 covers 13 bases. Sequenced material: PBMCs. This clonotype was obtained from a human donor in good health (CMV status not recorded). Some clones in this sample may be carry-over from other donors' samples. CDR3 in DNA: TGTGCCAGCAGCTCCGGACTAGCGGGAGTGGCAGATACGCAGTATTTT. Translating gives CASSSGLAGVADTQYF.